This is a list of T cell receptor beta chains from one sample in a study of blood T cell repertoires in COVID-19. Sequenced by immunoSEQ multiplex PCR; TCRdb stores in-frame clones only, minus some. This sample carries about 480,000 clones, 88% of them seen once, and the ten largest clones take 1.5% to 2%. Material for sequencing was PBMCs or T cells enriched from blood (not recorded which). These receptors came from a woman aged 40 to 50 who had recovered from COVID-19. The CDR3 runs from the conserved cysteine through the conserved F or W.

v_gene	j_gene	CDR3aa
TRBV28	TRBJ2-1	CASSTAGLYEQFF
TRBV19	TRBJ1-6	CASRSGQGFSPLHF
TRBV6-6	TRBJ1-3	CASSYSGEQGVNTIYF
TRBV13	TRBJ2-7	CASSLVREGLGEQYF
TRBV7-2	TRBJ1-3	CASSLGQGNGNTIYF
TRBV5-8	TRBJ1-5	CASSFGQRPQPQHF
TRBV3-1/TRBV3-2	TRBJ2-6	CASSEGLAGANVLTF
TRBV18	TRBJ2-5	CASSPPRRETQYF
TRBV7-2	TRBJ1-6	CASSLQGAPNNSPLHF
TRBV14	TRBJ2-7	CASSAWGVSSYEQYF
TRBV19	TRBJ2-1	CASSIWTGAYNEQFF
TRBV2	TRBJ1-1	CASTYDPNTEAFF